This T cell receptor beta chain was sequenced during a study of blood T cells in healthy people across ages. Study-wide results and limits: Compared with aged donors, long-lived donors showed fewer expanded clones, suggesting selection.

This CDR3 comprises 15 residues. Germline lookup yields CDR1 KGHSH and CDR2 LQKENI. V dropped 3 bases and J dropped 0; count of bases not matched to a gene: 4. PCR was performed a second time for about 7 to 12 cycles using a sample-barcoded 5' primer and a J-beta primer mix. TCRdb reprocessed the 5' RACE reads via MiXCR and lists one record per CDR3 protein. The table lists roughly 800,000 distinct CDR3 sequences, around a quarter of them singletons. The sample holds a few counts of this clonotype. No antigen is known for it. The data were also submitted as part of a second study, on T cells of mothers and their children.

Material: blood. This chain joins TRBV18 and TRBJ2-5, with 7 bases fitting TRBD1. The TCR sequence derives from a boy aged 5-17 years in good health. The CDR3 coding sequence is TGTGCCAGCTCACCTAGGACAGGCAACCAAGAGACCCAGTACTTC. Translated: CASSPRTGNQETQYF.